This passage covers 8 T cell receptor beta chains from one sample sequenced in a study of blood T cell repertoires in COVID-19 (TCRdb year 2020). The protocol used for the library was the immunoSEQ multiplex PCR assay. TCRdb limited this immuneACCESS table to in-frame rearrangements with V and J called. A share of clones is missing; checked studies link under half to unresolved V genes, and the rest is unexplained. The sample table contains tens of thousands of clones; only one count was recorded for approximately 80% of them. The top ten hold approximately 21% of the sample. Sequencing used peripheral blood. The receptor set was obtained from an elderly man with active or convalescent COVID-19.

V gene TRBV19 combines with J gene TRBJ2-3, with a possible D match to TRBD2 (6 bases). Trimming shortened V by 7 bases and J by 2 bases, and 10 bases separated the two germline ends. This CDR3 comprises 13 residues. Germline CDR1 LNHDA, CDR2 SQIVND (reference sequence). The CDR3 coding sequence is TGTGCCAGTACTAGCGCCGACACAGATACGCAGTATTTT. This gives the protein CASTSADTDTQYF.

The V and J genes are TRBV19 and TRBJ1-5, with 10 bases aligning to TRBD1. Germline V gene sequence: CDR1 LNHDA, CDR2 SQIVND (reference sequence). The length of the CDR3 is 15 residues. The trim removed 6 bases at V and 4 bases at J, leaving 6 bases unmatched. CDR3 nucleotide sequence: TGTGCCAGTAGCACAGGGACAGGGGCGAATCAGCCCCAGCATTTT. Amino acid sequence: CASSTGTGANQPQHF.

The chain joins TRBV2 to TRBJ1-1; no clear D. The CDR3 sequence is 15 residues long. Germline-derived CDR1 and CDR2 are SNHLY and FYNNEI. The V end was cut by 3 bases, the J end by 1 base, with 12 bases between. CDR3 region: CASSERGGSNTEAFF. CDR3 sequence (DNA): TGTGCCAGCAGTGAGCGGGGTGGTTCGAACACTGAAGCTTTCTTT.

This chain joins TRBV28 and TRBJ1-2; 7 bases map to TRBD1. Trimming at V came to 5 bases and at J to 2 bases, leaving 8 bases not matched to a gene. The CDR3 contains 15 residues. Germline lookup yields CDR1 MDHEN and CDR2 SYDVKM. CDR3 amino acids: CASSAPPGQNYGYTF. For the CDR3, the DNA is TGTGCCAGCAGTGCCCCCCCGGGACAGAACTATGGCTACACCTTC.

The chain combines TRBV29-1 with TRBJ1-1; 7 positions match TRBD1. CDR3 length equals 12 residues. Trimming at V came to 7 bases and at J to 4 bases, leaving 6 bases not matched to a gene. Per the germline V gene, CDR1 is SQVTM and CDR2 is ANQGSEA. The chain's CDR3 is CSGNRDSTEAFF. DNA for the CDR3: TGCAGCGGTAACCGGGACAGCACTGAAGCTTTCTTT.

This clone was detected many times. The V call is TRBV3-1 (or the pseudogene TRBV3-2), the J call TRBJ1-3; D is unclear. Per germline, CDR1 LGHDT and CDR2 YNNKEL (reference sequence). The ends were cut back, 1 base at V and 3 bases at J, with 13 bases in the middle. This CDR3 has 16 amino acids. DNA of the CDR3: TGTGCCAGCAGCCAAGCCTGGAGGAGGAGTGGAAACACCATATATTTT. Its translation: CASSQAWRRSGNTIYF.

The chain carries TRBV24-1 and TRBJ2-1; TRBD2 aligns across 8 bases. The CDR3 is made up of 17 amino acids. The V segment lost 0 bases and the J segment 1 base; nucleotides outside the gene matches: 4. The germline V gene encodes CDR1 KGHDR and CDR2 SFDVKD. CDR3 loop: CATSDLPSGSSYNEQFF. In DNA form, the CDR3 reads TGTGCCACCAGTGATTTGCCTAGCGGGTCGTCCTACAATGAGCAGTTCTTC.

This clone was counted only a few times. The chain uses TRBV19 and TRBJ2-3; 9 bases line up with TRBD2. V trimming: 6 bases; J trimming: 3 bases; junction bases outside the gene matches: 1. The length of the CDR3 is 13 residues. Germline assignment: CDR1 LNHDA and CDR2 SQIVND (reference sequence). The CDR3 DNA follows: TGTGCCAGTAGACTAGCGGGTACAGATACGCAGTATTTT. Translation: CASRLAGTDTQYF.